Below are 5 T cell receptor beta chains sequenced from a single sample in a study of cytomegalovirus exposure and HLA in healthy donors. PCR employed 60 Vbeta and 13 Jbeta primers. Repertoires were generated with immunoSEQ multiplex PCR, while TCRdb's copy carries only in-frame clones and drops some. The repertoire holds over 150,000 clones, with 70% to 80% as singletons. Sequenced input: PBMCs. The receptors were gathered from a middle-aged man in good health and CMV-seronegative.

V and J are TRBV27 and TRBJ2-1; D might be TRBD2 (5 bases). V was pared by 6 bases and J by 8 bases, with 17 bases between. CDR3 length equals 14 residues. CDR1 and CDR2 (germline): MNHEY, SMNVEV (reference sequence). The CDR3: CASSQTRLIDEQFF. CDR3 DNA sequence: TGTGCCAGCAGCCAAACTAGGCTGATCGATGAGCAGTTCTTC.

CDR3 nucleotide sequence: TGTGCCAGCAGTCGTGACCGGACAGGGGGAGAGACCCAGTACTTC. Translated: CASSRDRTGGETQYF. The gene calls are TRBV27 and TRBJ2-5; 10 bases map to TRBD1. This CDR3 has 15 residues. V lost 5 bases, J lost 4 bases, and 7 bases stayed unmatched. Germline-derived CDR1 and CDR2 are MNHEY and SMNVEV (reference sequence).

This clone turned up a few times. The chain employs TRBV6-5 and TRBJ2-7; D perhaps matches TRBD1 (6 bases). The CDR3 is made up of 13 amino acids. CDR1 and CDR2 (germline): MNHEY, SVGAGI. The V end was cut by 7 bases, the J end by 3 bases, with 13 bases between. In nucleotides, the CDR3 is TGTGCCAGCAACACCCGGGACAACTACGAGCAGTACTTC. Amino acid sequence: CASNTRDNYEQYF.

The chain uses TRBV2 and TRBJ2-7; weak D call: TRBD1 (5 bases). Trimming shortened V by 7 bases and J by 2 bases, and 9 bases separated the two germline ends. Germline values: CDR1 SNHLY, CDR2 FYNNEI. The CDR3 has 12 amino acids. CDR3 amino acids: CASIAGTYEQYF. CDR3 DNA sequence: TGTGCCAGCATCGCAGGGACCTACGAGCAGTACTTC.

The chain uses TRBV4-3 and TRBJ2-7; maybe TRBD1 (6 bases). V lost 0 bases and J lost 4, with 16 bases in between. CDR1 LGHNA and CDR2 YSLEER come from the germline V gene. CDR3 size: 16 residues. CDR3 coding DNA: TGCGCCAGCAGCCAAGATCAAGACTTCCAGGGGTACGAGCAGTACTTC. Residues: CASSQDQDFQGYEQYF.